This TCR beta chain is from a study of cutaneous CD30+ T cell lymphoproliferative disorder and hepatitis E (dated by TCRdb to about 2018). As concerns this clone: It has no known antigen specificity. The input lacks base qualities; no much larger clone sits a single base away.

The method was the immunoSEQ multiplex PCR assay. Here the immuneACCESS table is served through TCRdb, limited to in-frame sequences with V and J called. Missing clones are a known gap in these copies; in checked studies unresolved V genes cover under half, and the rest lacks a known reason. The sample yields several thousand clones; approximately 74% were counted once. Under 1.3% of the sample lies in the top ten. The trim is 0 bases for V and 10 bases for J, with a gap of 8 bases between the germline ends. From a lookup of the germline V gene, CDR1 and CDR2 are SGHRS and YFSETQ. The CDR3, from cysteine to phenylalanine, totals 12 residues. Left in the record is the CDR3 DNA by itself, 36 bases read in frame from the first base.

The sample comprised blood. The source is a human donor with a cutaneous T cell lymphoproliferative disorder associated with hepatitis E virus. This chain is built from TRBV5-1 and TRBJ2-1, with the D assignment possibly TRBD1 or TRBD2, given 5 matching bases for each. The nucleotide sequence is TGCGCCAGCAGCTTGGCAGAGGGGGAGCAGTTCTTC. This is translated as CASSLAEGEQFF.